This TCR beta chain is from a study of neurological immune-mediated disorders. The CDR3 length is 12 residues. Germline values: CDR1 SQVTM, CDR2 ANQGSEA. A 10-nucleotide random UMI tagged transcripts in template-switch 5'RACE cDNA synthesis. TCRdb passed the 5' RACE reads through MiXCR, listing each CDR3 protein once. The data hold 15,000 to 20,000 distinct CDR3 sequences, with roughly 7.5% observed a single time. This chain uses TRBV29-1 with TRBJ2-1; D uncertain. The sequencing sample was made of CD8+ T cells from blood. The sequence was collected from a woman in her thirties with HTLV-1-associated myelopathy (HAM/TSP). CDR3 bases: TGCAGAATTGAACCAGTTGAGGTTGAGCAGTTCTTC. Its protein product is CRIEPVEVEQFF.